This passage covers 10 T cell receptor beta chains from one sample sequenced in a study of Ad26.COV2.S vaccination and SARS-CoV-2 variants. Clones were sequenced by immunoSEQ multiplex PCR, and TCRdb holds only the in-frame ones, with some missing. In the table there are around 310,000 clones, roughly 90% of which are singletons. Treatment reported: 15 to 20 received Ad26.COV2.S at low or high dose, single or two shots; about 5 received placebo; per-sample allocation not given. Sampling occurred on day 63 after the first vaccine or placebo injection. The material was peripheral blood, obtained in a trial of Ad26.COV2.S vaccine versus placebo. Source of these receptors: a person aged 18-65 years who received the Ad26.COV2.S COVID-19 vaccine or a placebo.

This clone was seen only once. The chain recombines TRBV3-1 (or the pseudogene TRBV3-2) with TRBJ2-2; the match to TRBD2 covers 10 bases. V lost 1 base and J lost 1; bases outside the gene matches: 6. Germline assignment: CDR1 LGHDT and CDR2 YNNKEL (reference sequence). The CDR3 runs to 18 residues. CDR3 DNA sequence: TGTGCCAGCAGCCAAGCCCCCGGACTAGCGGAGAACACCGGGGAGCTGTTTTTT. Translation gives CASSQAPGLAENTGELFF.

The CDR3 protein is CASNGGNSPLHF. In DNA, the CDR3 is TGTGCCAGCAATGGTGGAAATTCACCCCTCCACTTT. The chain uses TRBV6-5 and TRBJ1-6; D ambiguous. The CDR3 is 12 residues long. Trimming took off 7 bases at V and 7 bases at J, with 8 bases between the two ends. Per the germline V gene, CDR1 is MNHEY and CDR2 is SVGAGI.

The chain uses TRBV19 and TRBJ1-3, with unresolved D. V was pared by 3 bases and J by 0 bases, with 9 bases between. Per germline, CDR1 LNHDA and CDR2 SQIVND (reference sequence). The CDR3 is 15 amino acids. In nucleotides, the CDR3 is TGTGCCAGTAGTATTGGTACGGCCTCTGGAAACACCATATATTTT. This sequence encodes CASSIGTASGNTIYF.

This chain links TRBV5-4 with TRBJ2-1; D uncertain. Per germline, CDR1 SGHNT and CDR2 YYREEE (reference sequence). This CDR3 region has 15 residues. The V end lost 4 bases, the J end lost 4 bases, and 15 bases lay between the germline ends. In DNA, the CDR3 is TGTGCCAGCAGCCGACCCGGTGACCAATACAATGAGCAGTTCTTC. Protein: CASSRPGDQYNEQFF. The variable domain in full, with the rest retrieved from reference TRBV5-4 and TRBJ2-1, is ETGVTQSPTHLIKTRGQQVTLRCSSQSGHNTVSWYQQALGQGPQFIFQYYREEENGRGNFPPRFSGLQFPNYSSELNVNALELDDSALYLCASSRPGDQYNEQFFGPGTRLTVL.

The chain carries TRBV7-9 and TRBJ2-2, with 11 bases that match TRBD2. The CDR3 loop spans 17 amino acids. The V gene's germline CDR1 is SEHNR and CDR2 FQNEAQ (reference sequence). Trimming cost V 4 bases and J 1 base; bases outside gene matches: 5. This CDR3 is CASSSLGLAVNTGELFF. CDR3 sequence (DNA): TGTGCCAGCAGCTCCCTGGGACTAGCGGTGAACACCGGGGAGCTGTTTTTT.

CDR3 DNA sequence: TGTGCCAGTAGTATAGATGGCTCTCGACGGGATGAAGCTTTCTTT. This sequence encodes CASSIDGSRRDEAFF. The J gene is TRBJ1-1, the V gene TRBV19; D ambiguous. V gave up 0 bases and J gave up 7 bases, with 15 bases separating them. CDR3 size: 15 residues. Germline V gives CDR1 LNHDA, CDR2 SQIVND (reference sequence).

This clone was recorded once. The gene calls are TRBV6-6 and TRBJ2-2; TRBD1 aligns across 7 bases. The germline CDR1 and CDR2 sequences are MNHNY and SVGAGI (reference sequence). This CDR3 is 16 amino acids long. V was pared by 5 bases and J by 5 bases, with 11 bases of the junction left unmatched. This CDR3 reads CASSLQTGRRTGELFF. For the CDR3, the DNA is TGTGCCAGCAGTCTACAGACAGGGAGAAGGACCGGGGAGCTGTTTTTT.

The chain recombines TRBV2 with TRBJ2-2; D is possibly TRBD2 (5 bases). Germline values: CDR1 SNHLY, CDR2 FYNNEI. This CDR3 has 15 amino acids. V was pared by 3 bases and J by 2 bases, with 10 bases between. CDR3 amino acids: CASSEEAANTGELFF. The CDR3 coding sequence is TGTGCCAGCAGTGAGGAGGCAGCTAACACCGGGGAGCTGTTTTTT.

The J gene is TRBJ1-2, the V gene TRBV5-6; no firm D call. The germline V and J ends were trimmed by 0 bases and 1 base, with 7 bases remaining between them. The CDR3 spans 14 residues. Germline CDR1 is SGHDT and CDR2 is YYEEEE. CDR3 DNA sequence: TGTGCCAGCAGCTTGGGAGCAGGTAACTATGGCTACACCTTC. Translation: CASSLGAGNYGYTF.

The J gene is TRBJ1-1, the V gene TRBV7-9; TRBD1 agrees at 7 bases. Germline V gene sequence: CDR1 SEHNR, CDR2 FQNEAQ (reference sequence). V dropped 5 bases and J dropped 3; count of bases not matched to a gene: 9. The CDR3 has 15 amino acids. The CDR3 here is CASSRRTGFYTEAFF. The CDR3 coding sequence is TGTGCCAGCAGCCGCCGGACAGGCTTTTACACTGAAGCTTTCTTT.